This paragraph reports one T cell receptor (beta chain). Its antigen is undetermined. The assay was immunoSEQ multiplex PCR, and TCRdb's table has in-frame clones only and misses some. The table includes over 130,000 clones, 92% detected once. These data come from a study of T cell responses to AZD1222 COVID-19 vaccine. Points from the study as a whole: Repertoire sampling occurred only after the peak T cell response. Two doses of AZD1222 preceded a rise in Spike-specific TCR breadth and depth. Clonal diversity was possibly underestimated, and the donors were mostly white British, with more females.

The V end was cut by 4 bases, the J end by 11 bases, with 11 bases between. Germline V gene data show CDR1 as SNHLY and CDR2 as FYNNEI. The CDR3 loop spans 11 amino acids. Second-dose schedules of about 4 or about 12 weeks were combined. The clonotype was recovered from an adult who received the AZD1222 COVID-19 vaccine. This sequence joins TRBV2 and TRBJ1-1; D might be TRBD1 (6 bases). The sequenced sample was peripheral blood, obtained 28 days after the second AZD1222 dose. In DNA, the CDR3 is TGTGCCAGCAGTGGACAGGTCTTTGCTTTCTTT. Its translation: CASSGQVFAFF. The variable domain in full, with the rest retrieved from reference TRBV2 and TRBJ1-1, is EPEVTQTPSHQVTQMGQEVILRCVPISNHLYFYWYRQILGQKVEFLVSFYNNEISEKSEIFDDQFSVERPDGSNFTLKIRSTKLEDSAMYFCASSGQVFAFFGQGTRLTVV.